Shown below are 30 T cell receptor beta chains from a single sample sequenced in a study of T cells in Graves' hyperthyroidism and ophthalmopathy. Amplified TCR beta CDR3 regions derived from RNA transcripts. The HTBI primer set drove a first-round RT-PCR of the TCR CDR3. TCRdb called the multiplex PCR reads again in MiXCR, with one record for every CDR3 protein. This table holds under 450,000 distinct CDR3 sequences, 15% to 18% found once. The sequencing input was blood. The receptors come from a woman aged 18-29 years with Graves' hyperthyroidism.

The CDR3 region is CASSETSGGNYNEQFF. CDR3 DNA: TGCGCCAGCAGTGAGACTAGCGGGGGAAACTACAATGAGCAGTTCTTC. V gene TRBV10-1 combines with J gene TRBJ2-1; the match to TRBD2 covers 11 bases. The length of the CDR3 is 16 residues. The V segment lost 2 bases and the J segment 3 bases; nucleotides outside the gene matches: 3. Germline CDR1 WNHNN, CDR2 SYGVQD (reference sequence).

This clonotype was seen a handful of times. CDR3 sequence: CASSLTLETQYF. DNA for the CDR3: TGCGCCAGCAGCTTGACCCTAGAGACCCAGTACTTC. The chain is built from TRBV5-1 and TRBJ2-5; D is undetermined. This CDR3 region has 12 residues. CDR1 and CDR2 (germline): SGHRS, YFSETQ. Trimming took off 1 base at V and 4 bases at J, with 5 bases between the two ends.

CDR3 sequence reads: CATSFSPGELFF. The CDR3 DNA is TGTGCCACCTCGTTTTCCCCCGGGGAGCTGTTTTTT. The chain couples TRBV24-1 to TRBJ2-2; D unresolved. V gave up 9 bases and J gave up 6 bases, with 10 bases separating them. Per germline, CDR1 KGHDR and CDR2 SFDVKD. The CDR3 runs 12 residues.

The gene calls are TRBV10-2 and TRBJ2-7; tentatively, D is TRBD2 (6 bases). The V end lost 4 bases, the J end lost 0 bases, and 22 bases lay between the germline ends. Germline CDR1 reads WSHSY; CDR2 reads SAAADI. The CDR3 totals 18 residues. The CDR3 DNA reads TGCGCCAGCAGTGTGCCCGCGGGAAGGTGGAGGGCCTCCTACGAGCAGTACTTC. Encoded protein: CASSVPAGRWRASYEQYF.

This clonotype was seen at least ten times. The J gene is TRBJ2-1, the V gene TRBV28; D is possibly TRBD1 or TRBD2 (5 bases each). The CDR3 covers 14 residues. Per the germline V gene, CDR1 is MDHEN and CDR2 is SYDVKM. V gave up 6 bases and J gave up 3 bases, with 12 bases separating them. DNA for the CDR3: TGTGCCAGCAGGAGCGAGAGGGGCTACAATGAGCAGTTCTTC. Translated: CASRSERGYNEQFF.

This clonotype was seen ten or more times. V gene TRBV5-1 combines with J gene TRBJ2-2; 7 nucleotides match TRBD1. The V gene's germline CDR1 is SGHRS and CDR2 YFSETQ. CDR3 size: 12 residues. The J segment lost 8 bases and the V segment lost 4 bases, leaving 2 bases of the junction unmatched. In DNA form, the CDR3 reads TGCGCCAGCAGCCCGGGACAGGGGGAGCTGTTTTTT. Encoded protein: CASSPGQGELFF.

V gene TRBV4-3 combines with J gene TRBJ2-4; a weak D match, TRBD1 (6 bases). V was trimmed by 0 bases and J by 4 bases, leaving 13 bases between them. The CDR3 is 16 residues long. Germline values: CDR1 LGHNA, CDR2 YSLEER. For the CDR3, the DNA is TGCGCCAGCAGCCAAGATCTGGGACACCCTAAAAACATTCAGTACTTC. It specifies CASSQDLGHPKNIQYF.

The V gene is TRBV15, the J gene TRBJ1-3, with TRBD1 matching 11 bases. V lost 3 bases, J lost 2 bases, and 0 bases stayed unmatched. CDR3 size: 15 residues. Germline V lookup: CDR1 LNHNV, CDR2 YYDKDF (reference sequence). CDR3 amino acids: CATSRGQGAGNTIYF. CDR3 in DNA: TGTGCCACCAGCAGGGGACAGGGGGCTGGAAACACCATATATTTT.

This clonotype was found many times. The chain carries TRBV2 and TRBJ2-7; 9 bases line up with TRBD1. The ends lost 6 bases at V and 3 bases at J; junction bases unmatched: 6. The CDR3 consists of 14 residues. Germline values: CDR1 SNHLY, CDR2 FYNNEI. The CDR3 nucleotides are TGTGCCAGCAGCCGGACAGGGGAGGTCTACGAGCAGTACTTC. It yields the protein CASSRTGEVYEQYF.

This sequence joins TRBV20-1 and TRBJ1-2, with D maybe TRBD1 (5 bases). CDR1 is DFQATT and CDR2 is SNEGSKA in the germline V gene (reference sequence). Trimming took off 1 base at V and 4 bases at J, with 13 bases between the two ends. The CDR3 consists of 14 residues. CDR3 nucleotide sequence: TGCAGTGCTAGAGTTTCCGGACAAATCTATGGCTACACCTTC. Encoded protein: CSARVSGQIYGYTF.

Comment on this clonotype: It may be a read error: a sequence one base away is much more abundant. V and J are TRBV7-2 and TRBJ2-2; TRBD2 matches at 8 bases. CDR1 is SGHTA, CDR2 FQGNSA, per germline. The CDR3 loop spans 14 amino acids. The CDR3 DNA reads TGTGCCAGCGGACTAGCAGACAACACCTGGGAGCTGTTTTTT. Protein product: CASGLADNTWELFF. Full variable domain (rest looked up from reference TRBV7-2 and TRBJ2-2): GAGVSQSPSNKVTEKGKDVELRCDPISGHTALYWYRQSLGQGLEFLIYFQGNSAPDKSGLPSDRFSAERTGGSVSTLTIQRTQQEDSAVYLCASGLADNTWELFFGEGSRLTVL.

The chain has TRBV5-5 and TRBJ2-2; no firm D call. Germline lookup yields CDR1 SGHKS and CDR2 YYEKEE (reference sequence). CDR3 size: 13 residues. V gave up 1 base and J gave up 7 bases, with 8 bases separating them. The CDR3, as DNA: TGTGCCAGCAGCTTGATTATACTCGGGGAGCTGTTTTTT. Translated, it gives CASSLIILGELFF.

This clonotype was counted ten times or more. In DNA form, the CDR3 reads TGTGCCAGCAGTCAAGGTGGGGGCCACGGTAATGAGCAGTTCTTC. It translates to CASSQGGGHGNEQFF. This sequence joins TRBV12-3 or TRBV12-4 and TRBJ2-1; D may be TRBD1 (6 bases). The CDR3 spans 15 residues. V was pared by 5 bases and J by 7 bases, with 18 bases between.

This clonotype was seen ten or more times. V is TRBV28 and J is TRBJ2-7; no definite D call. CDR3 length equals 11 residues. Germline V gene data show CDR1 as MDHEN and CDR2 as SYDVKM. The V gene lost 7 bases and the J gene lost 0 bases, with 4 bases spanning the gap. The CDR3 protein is CASISSYEQYF. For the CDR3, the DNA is TGTGCCAGCATTTCCTCCTACGAGCAGTACTTC.

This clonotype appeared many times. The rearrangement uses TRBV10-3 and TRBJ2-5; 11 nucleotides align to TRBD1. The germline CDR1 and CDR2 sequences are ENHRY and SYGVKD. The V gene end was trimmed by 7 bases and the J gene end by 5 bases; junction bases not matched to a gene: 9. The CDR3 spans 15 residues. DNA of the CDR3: TGTGCCATCATGTCCGGACAGGGGGCCGGGGAGACCCAGTACTTC. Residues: CAIMSGQGAGETQYF.

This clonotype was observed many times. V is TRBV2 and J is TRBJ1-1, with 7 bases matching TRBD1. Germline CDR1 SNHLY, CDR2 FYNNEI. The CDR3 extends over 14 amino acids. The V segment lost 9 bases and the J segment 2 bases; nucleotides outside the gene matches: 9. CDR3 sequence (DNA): TGTGCCAGACCTACCGGGACAGAAAACACTGAAGCTTTCTTT. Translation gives CARPTGTENTEAFF.

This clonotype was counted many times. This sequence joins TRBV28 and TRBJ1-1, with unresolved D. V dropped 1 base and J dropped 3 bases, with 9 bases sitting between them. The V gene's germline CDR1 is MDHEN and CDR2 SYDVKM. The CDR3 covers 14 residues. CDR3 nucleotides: TGTGCCAGCAGTTTATTACAGCCATACACTGAAGCTTTCTTT. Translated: CASSLLQPYTEAFF. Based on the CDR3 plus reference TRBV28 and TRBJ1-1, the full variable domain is DVKVTQSSRYLVKRTGEKVFLECVQDMDHENMFWYRQDPGLGLRLIYFSYDVKMKEKGDIPEGYSVSREKKERFSLILESASTNQTSMYLCASSLLQPYTEAFFGQGTRLTVV.

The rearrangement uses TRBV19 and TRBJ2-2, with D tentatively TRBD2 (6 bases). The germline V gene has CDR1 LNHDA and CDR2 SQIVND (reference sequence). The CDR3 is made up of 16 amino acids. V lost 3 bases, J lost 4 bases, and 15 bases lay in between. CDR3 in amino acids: CASSMGRRDLTGELFF. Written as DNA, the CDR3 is TGTGCCAGTAGTATGGGCCGGCGGGACCTCACCGGGGAGCTGTTTTTT.

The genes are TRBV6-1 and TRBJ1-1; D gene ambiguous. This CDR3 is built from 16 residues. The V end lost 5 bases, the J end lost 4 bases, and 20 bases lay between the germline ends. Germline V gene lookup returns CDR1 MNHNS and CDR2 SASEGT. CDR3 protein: CASSLGTAASGTEAFF. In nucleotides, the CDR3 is TGTGCCAGCAGTCTTGGTACAGCAGCGTCGGGCACTGAAGCTTTCTTT.

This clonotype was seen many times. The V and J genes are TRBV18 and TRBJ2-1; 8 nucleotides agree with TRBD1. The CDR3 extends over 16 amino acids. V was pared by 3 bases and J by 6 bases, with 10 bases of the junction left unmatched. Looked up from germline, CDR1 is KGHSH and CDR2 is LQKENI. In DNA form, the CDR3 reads TGTGCCAGCTCACCCATATTAGGACAGGGAATCAATGAGCAGTTCTTC. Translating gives CASSPILGQGINEQFF.

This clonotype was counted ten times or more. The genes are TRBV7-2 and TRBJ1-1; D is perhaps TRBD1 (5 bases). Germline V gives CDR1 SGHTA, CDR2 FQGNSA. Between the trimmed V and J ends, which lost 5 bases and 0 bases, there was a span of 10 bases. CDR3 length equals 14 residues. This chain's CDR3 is CASSKQGVNTEAFF. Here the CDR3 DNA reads TGTGCCAGCAGCAAACAAGGGGTGAACACTGAAGCTTTCTTT.

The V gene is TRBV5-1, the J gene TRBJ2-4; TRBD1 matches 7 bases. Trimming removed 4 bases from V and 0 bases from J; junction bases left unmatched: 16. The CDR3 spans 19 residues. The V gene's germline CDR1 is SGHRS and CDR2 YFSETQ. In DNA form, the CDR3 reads TGCGCCAGCAGCCCTTGGACAGGAATCTTTCGTATAGCCAAAAACATTCAGTACTTC. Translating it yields CASSPWTGIFRIAKNIQYF.

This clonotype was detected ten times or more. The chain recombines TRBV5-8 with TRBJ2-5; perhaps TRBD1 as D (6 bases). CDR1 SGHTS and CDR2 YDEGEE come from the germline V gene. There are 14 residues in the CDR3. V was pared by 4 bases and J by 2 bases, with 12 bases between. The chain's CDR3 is CASSPRTEQETQYF. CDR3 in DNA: TGTGCCAGCAGCCCCCGGACAGAGCAAGAGACCCAGTACTTC.

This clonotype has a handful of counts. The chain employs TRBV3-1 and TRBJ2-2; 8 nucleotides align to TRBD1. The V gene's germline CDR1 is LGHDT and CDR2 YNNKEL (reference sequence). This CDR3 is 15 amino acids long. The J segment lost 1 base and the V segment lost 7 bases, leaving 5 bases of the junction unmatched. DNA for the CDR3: TGTGCCAGCACTACCGGGACAGGGAACACCGGGGAGCTGTTTTTT. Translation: CASTTGTGNTGELFF.

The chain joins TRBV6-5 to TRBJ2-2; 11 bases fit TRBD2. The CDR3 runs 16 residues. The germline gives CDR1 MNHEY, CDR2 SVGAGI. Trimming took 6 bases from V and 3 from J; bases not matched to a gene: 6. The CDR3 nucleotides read TGTGCCAGCAGCTTAGCGGGGGGGCCGGACACCGGGGAGCTGTTTTTT. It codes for CASSLAGGPDTGELFF.

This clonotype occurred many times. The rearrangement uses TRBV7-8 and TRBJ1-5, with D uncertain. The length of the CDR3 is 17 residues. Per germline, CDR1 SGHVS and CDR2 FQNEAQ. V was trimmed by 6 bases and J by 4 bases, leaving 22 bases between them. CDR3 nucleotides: TGTGCCAGCAGTAAAAGGGCAGGAGGCTCACAGAATCAGCCCCAGCATTTT. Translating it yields CASSKRAGGSQNQPQHF.

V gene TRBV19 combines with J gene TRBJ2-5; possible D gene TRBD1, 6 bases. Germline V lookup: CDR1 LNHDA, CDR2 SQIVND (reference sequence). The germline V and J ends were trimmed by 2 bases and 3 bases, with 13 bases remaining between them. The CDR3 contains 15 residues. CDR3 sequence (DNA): TGTGCCAGTAGTATATTGGGGGCCGGGAAAGAGACCCAGTACTTC. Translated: CASSILGAGKETQYF.

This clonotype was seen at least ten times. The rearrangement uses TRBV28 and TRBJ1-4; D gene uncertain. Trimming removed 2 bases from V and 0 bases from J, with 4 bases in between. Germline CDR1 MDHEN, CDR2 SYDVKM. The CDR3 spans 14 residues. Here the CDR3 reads CASSLRPTNEKLFF. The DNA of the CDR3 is TGTGCCAGCAGTTTAAGGCCAACTAATGAAAAACTGTTTTTT.

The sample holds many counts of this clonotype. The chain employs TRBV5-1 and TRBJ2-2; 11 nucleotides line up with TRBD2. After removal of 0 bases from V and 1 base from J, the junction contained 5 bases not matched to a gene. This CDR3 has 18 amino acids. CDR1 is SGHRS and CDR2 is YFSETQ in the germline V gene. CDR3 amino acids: CASSLASGLAGNTGELFF. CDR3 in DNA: TGCGCCAGCAGCTTGGCGAGCGGACTAGCGGGGAACACCGGGGAGCTGTTTTTT.

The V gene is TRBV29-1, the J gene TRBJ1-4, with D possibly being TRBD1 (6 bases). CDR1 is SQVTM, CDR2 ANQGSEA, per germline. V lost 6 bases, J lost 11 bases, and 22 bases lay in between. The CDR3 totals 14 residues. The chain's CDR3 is CSVSTDPGQGKLFF. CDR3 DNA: TGCAGCGTGTCGACAGACCCTGGGCAGGGGAAACTGTTTTTT.